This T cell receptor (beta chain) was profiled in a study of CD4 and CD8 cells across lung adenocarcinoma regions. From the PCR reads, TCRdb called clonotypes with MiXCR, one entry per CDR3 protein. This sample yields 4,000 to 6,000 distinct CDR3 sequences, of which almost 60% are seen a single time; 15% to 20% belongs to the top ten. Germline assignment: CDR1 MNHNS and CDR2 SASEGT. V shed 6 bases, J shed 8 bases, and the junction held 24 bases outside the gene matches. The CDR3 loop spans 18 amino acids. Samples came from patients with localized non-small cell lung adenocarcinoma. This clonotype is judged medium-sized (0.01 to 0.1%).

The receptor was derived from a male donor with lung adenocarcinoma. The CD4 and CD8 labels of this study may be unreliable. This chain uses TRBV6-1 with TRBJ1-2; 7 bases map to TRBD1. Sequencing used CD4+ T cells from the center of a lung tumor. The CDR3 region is CASSHYQGRQGVGWGYTF. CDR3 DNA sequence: TGTGCCAGCAGCCACTATCAGGGGAGACAGGGCGTGGGATGGGGCTACACCTTC.